The 23 T cell receptor beta chains below all came from one sample that was sequenced in a study of shared clonotypes between healthy human individuals. Assay used: immunoSEQ multiplex PCR; TCRdb lists only in-frame clones, some missing. The sample carries millions of clones, around 94% recorded once. Sequencing was done on a sample of naive CD4+ T cells sorted from blood. The sample's subset: CD45RA+ positively selected. Receptors were obtained from a man between 18 and 29 years old in good health.

The chain uses TRBV19 and TRBJ1-5; 9 bases line up with TRBD1. Germline V CDR1 and CDR2: LNHDA, SQIVND (reference sequence). V lost 5 bases and J lost 4; bases outside the gene matches: 15. The CDR3 covers 18 residues. The CDR3 region has the DNA TGTGCCAGTAGTGGACAACAGGGGGCCAAGCGGGCTAATCAGCCCCAGCATTTT. Encoded protein: CASSGQQGAKRANQPQHF.

The V gene is TRBV7-2, the J gene TRBJ2-7; D might be TRBD1 (6 bases). Trimming pared 6 bases from V and 5 bases from J, leaving 14 bases between. This CDR3 spans 13 amino acids. In germline, CDR1 is SGHTA, CDR2 FQGNSA. The CDR3 DNA reads as TGTGCCAGCAGACCCGATAGGGGGAACGAGCAGTACTTC. As protein: CASRPDRGNEQYF.

This chain connects TRBV19 to TRBJ2-1; 14 bases align to TRBD2. CDR1 and CDR2 from the germline V gene are LNHDA and SQIVND (reference sequence). V gave up 5 bases and J gave up 0 bases; unmatched junction bases: 3. The CDR3 spans 17 residues. The CDR3 nucleotides read TGTGCCAGTAGTCGACTAGCGGGGGGGAGCTCCTACAATGAGCAGTTCTTC. Its translation: CASSRLAGGSSYNEQFF.

The CDR3 nucleotides are TGTGCCAGCAGTGATCGTCTAGCGGGCGTGGGTACGCAGTATTTT. This codes for CASSDRLAGVGTQYF. The chain combines TRBV2 with TRBJ2-3; 8 nucleotides match TRBD2. From germline, CDR1 is SNHLY and CDR2 FYNNEI. V shed 3 bases and J 8 bases; nucleotides not matched to a gene: 10. The CDR3 has 15 residues.

The V call is TRBV5-1, the J call TRBJ2-3; weak D call: TRBD1 (5 bases). The germline V gene encodes CDR1 SGHRS and CDR2 YFSETQ. This CDR3 comprises 14 residues. The V end was cut by 0 bases, the J end by 6 bases, with 11 bases between. The CDR3 DNA reads as TGCGCCAGCAGCTTGGCCGCAGGGCCCGATACGCAGTATTTT. This gives the protein CASSLAAGPDTQYF. Filled out from reference TRBV5-1 and TRBJ2-3, the complete variable domain reads KAGVTQTPRYLIKTRGQQVTLSCSPISGHRSVSWYQQTPGQGLQFLFEYFSETQRNKGNFPGRFSGRQFSNSRSEMNVSTLELGDSALYLCASSLAAGPDTQYFGPGTRLTVL.

This sequence joins TRBV5-6 and TRBJ2-1; 10 nucleotides align to TRBD2. With 2 bases clipped from V and 6 bases from J, the junction kept 5 bases outside the gene matches. The CDR3 loop spans 15 amino acids. Per the germline V gene, CDR1 is SGHDT and CDR2 is YYEEEE. The CDR3 sequence is CASSFRRLAGNEQFF. CDR3 nucleotides: TGTGCCAGCAGCTTTAGGAGACTAGCGGGCAATGAGCAGTTCTTC.

This chain uses TRBV27 with TRBJ2-7, with 8 positions matching TRBD2. Germline V gene sequence: CDR1 MNHEY, CDR2 SMNVEV (reference sequence). V was pared by 4 bases and J by 3 bases, with 20 bases of the junction left unmatched. This CDR3 has 19 amino acids. The CDR3 DNA follows: TGTGCCAGCAGTTACATTCCCTGGGGCAGCGGGAGCCCTCTCTACGAGCAGTACTTC. This codes for CASSYIPWGSGSPLYEQYF.

This rearrangement joins TRBV10-3 to TRBJ2-2; D remains ambiguous. Trimming shortened V by 4 bases and J by 1 base, and 4 bases separated the two germline ends. This CDR3 has 13 amino acids. CDR1 ENHRY and CDR2 SYGVKD come from the germline V gene. The DNA of the CDR3 is TGTGCCATCAGTGTTAGGAACACCGGGGAGCTGTTTTTT. It specifies CAISVRNTGELFF.

The rearrangement uses TRBV25-1 and TRBJ1-1, with D perhaps TRBD1 (6 bases). The CDR3 length is 14 residues. The V gene's germline CDR1 is MGHDK and CDR2 SYGVNS. Trimming shortened V by 4 bases and J by 1 base, and 10 bases separated the two germline ends. The CDR3 bases are TGTGCCAGCAGTGTCGGGGGGGCGAACACTGAAGCTTTCTTT. As protein: CASSVGGANTEAFF.

V and J are TRBV7-9 and TRBJ2-1; D is unresolved. Germline values: CDR1 SEHNR, CDR2 FQNEAQ (reference sequence). Between the trimmed V and J ends, which lost 4 bases and 0 bases, there was a span of 10 bases. CDR3 length: 15 residues. This CDR3 is CASSSQTSSYNEQFF. The DNA for the CDR3 is TGTGCCAGCAGCTCCCAGACGAGCTCCTACAATGAGCAGTTCTTC. Full variable domain (missing parts from reference TRBV7-9 and TRBJ2-1): DTGVSQNPRHKITKRGQNVTFRCDPISEHNRLYWYRQTLGQGPEFLTYFQNEAQLEKSRLLSDRFSAERPKGSFSTLEIQRTEQGDSAMYLCASSSQTSSYNEQFFGPGTRLTVL.

V usage is TRBV27 and J usage is TRBJ2-3, with D maybe TRBD1 (5 bases). The ends were cut back, 10 bases at V and 3 bases at J, with 20 bases in the middle. Germline-derived CDR1 and CDR2 are MNHEY and SMNVEV (reference sequence). The CDR3 covers 15 residues. The CDR3 DNA reads as TGTGCCACCCGATACGCCAGGGCCGGGACAGATACGCAGTATTTT. Translating it yields CATRYARAGTDTQYF.

The chain joins TRBV2 to TRBJ2-7, with 8 bases matching TRBD1. The V segment lost 3 bases and the J segment 5 bases; nucleotides outside the gene matches: 9. Germline V gene lookup returns CDR1 SNHLY and CDR2 FYNNEI. The CDR3 consists of 15 residues. CDR3: CASSEVGGQGDEQYF. As DNA, the CDR3 is TGTGCCAGCAGTGAGGTTGGCGGACAGGGCGACGAGCAGTACTTC.

This clone was observed a single time. The rearrangement uses TRBV5-1 and TRBJ2-7; 7 bases agree with TRBD1. The CDR3 contains 15 residues. J lost 3 bases, V lost 4 bases, and 10 bases had no gene match. CDR1 is SGHRS and CDR2 is YFSETQ in the germline V gene. Here the CDR3 DNA reads TGCGCCAGCAGCCCCCAGGGGGAGCCCATCTACGAGCAGTACTTC. Protein product: CASSPQGEPIYEQYF.

A single count supports this clone. The V gene is TRBV7-9, the J gene TRBJ1-6, with a tentative D call TRBD1 (5 bases). The CDR3 extends over 17 amino acids. Trimming shortened V by 2 bases and J by 5 bases, and 16 bases separated the two germline ends. CDR1 and CDR2 (germline): SEHNR, FQNEAQ (reference sequence). The CDR3 DNA is TGTGCCAGCAGCTTAAACCCGGGGCTCAGCCATAATTCACCCCTCCACTTT. Encoded protein: CASSLNPGLSHNSPLHF.

This clone was observed a few times. CDR3 coding DNA: TGTGCCAGCACCCGGGACAGGGACTCACCCCTCCACTTT. It codes for CASTRDRDSPLHF. V and J are TRBV7-2 and TRBJ1-6, with TRBD1 matching over 9 bases. Unmatched junction bases numbered 5, after V lost 7 bases and J lost 10 bases. Germline values: CDR1 SGHTA, CDR2 FQGNSA. CDR3 size: 13 residues.

Regarding this clone: The sample carries other DNA sequences with the same CDR3. The chain links TRBV5-1 to TRBJ2-5; D remains ambiguous. Trimming stripped 2 bases from V and 5 bases from J, with 7 bases between. The CDR3 has 12 amino acids. Germline lookup yields CDR1 SGHRS and CDR2 YFSETQ. CDR3 DNA sequence: TGCGCCAGCAGCTTAAGTGGGGAGACCCAGTACTTC. Protein: CASSLSGETQYF.

Comment on this clone: The sample has other DNA sequences that encode this CDR3 too. V gene TRBV9 combines with J gene TRBJ2-5; D possibly corresponds to TRBD2 (6 bases). The V gene's germline CDR1 is SGDLS and CDR2 YYNGEE. Trimming took off 0 bases at V and 1 base at J, with 7 bases between the two ends. The CDR3 extends over 14 amino acids. CDR3 amino acids: CASSVGGVQETQYF. The CDR3, as DNA: TGTGCCAGCAGCGTAGGGGGGGTCCAAGAGACCCAGTACTTC.

The chain is built from TRBV6-5 and TRBJ2-3; tentatively, D is TRBD2 (5 bases). V was shortened by 6 bases and J by 2 bases, with 12 bases between the two germline ends. The CDR3 is 14 amino acids. Germline V CDR1 and CDR2: MNHEY, SVGAGI. The CDR3 coding sequence is TGTGCCAGCAGCTCCCTACGGGACACAGATACGCAGTATTTT. The encoded protein is CASSSLRDTDTQYF.

This clone has a single count. This rearrangement joins TRBV5-1 to TRBJ2-5, with D tentatively TRBD2 (6 bases). The CDR3 is 15 amino acids. Trimming cost V 0 bases and J 1 base, with 10 bases left between them. Germline V gene sequence: CDR1 SGHRS, CDR2 YFSETQ. CDR3 in DNA: TGCGCCAGCAGCTTGGAGCGGGTAACCCAAGAGACCCAGTACTTC. This translates into CASSLERVTQETQYF.

The rearrangement links TRBV19 to TRBJ1-5; the D gene is possibly TRBD1 (6 bases). Germline V gene sequence: CDR1 LNHDA, CDR2 SQIVND (reference sequence). There are 17 residues in the CDR3. The V end lost 10 bases, the J end lost 1 base, and 23 bases lay between the germline ends. The DNA for the CDR3 is TGTGCCACTCCCGGGGGGCAGGGTGGGGTCAGCAATCAGCCCCAGCATTTT. It encodes CATPGGQGGVSNQPQHF.

For this clone: This same CDR3 is encoded by further DNA sequences in the sample. The chain couples TRBV18 to TRBJ1-1; TRBD1 is a possible D gene (5 bases). This CDR3 has 13 amino acids. Germline V gives CDR1 KGHSH, CDR2 LQKENI. Trimming removed 4 bases from V and 4 bases from J, with 10 bases in between. CDR3 bases: TGTGCCAGCTCACGTACAGGTACCACTGAAGCTTTCTTT. Protein product: CASSRTGTTEAFF.

CDR3 in amino acids: CASRDRTSSGANVLTF. For the CDR3, the DNA is TGTGCCAGCAGGGACAGGACGTCCTCTGGGGCCAACGTCCTGACTTTC. The chain recombines TRBV27 with TRBJ2-6; 7 positions match TRBD1. The CDR3 covers 16 residues. Germline lookup yields CDR1 MNHEY and CDR2 SMNVEV (reference sequence). Trimming at V came to 6 bases and at J to 0 bases, leaving 5 bases not matched to a gene.

The chain employs TRBV5-6 and TRBJ1-4, with D perhaps matching TRBD1 (6 bases). Per germline, CDR1 SGHDT and CDR2 YYEEEE. The V and J ends lost 4 bases and 7 bases respectively, with 11 bases between them. This CDR3 spans 13 amino acids. CDR3 residues: CASSRGGGEKLFF. The CDR3, as DNA: TGTGCCAGCAGCCGGGGAGGGGGTGAAAAACTGTTTTTT.